This note documents a single T cell receptor (beta chain) sequence. Antigen unknown. This specimen comes from a study of T cell responses to AZD1222 COVID-19 vaccine. CDR1 and CDR2 from the germline V gene are SGHRS and YFSETQ. The CDR3 totals 12 residues. Trimming pared 4 bases from V and 3 bases from J, leaving 8 bases between. Some clones are missing from TCRdb's copy, which holds only in-frame ones; the method was immunoSEQ multiplex PCR. The data show 50,000 to 65,000 clones, over 85% seen once. Regarding the study as a whole: Two AZD1222 doses significantly raised spike-specific TCR breadth and depth over controls.

The specimen comprised peripheral blood, sampled on day 0 of AZD1222 vaccination. The chain joins TRBV5-1 to TRBJ2-7; D remains unclear. This TCR was recovered from an adult in good health. CDR3 nucleotide sequence: TGCGCCAGCAGCCCGGACCACTACGAGCAGTACTTC. Its translation is CASSPDHYEQYF.